The text below deals with one T cell receptor (beta chain). What it recognizes is unknown. Assay used: immunoSEQ multiplex PCR; TCRdb lists only in-frame clones, some missing. Of around 64,000 clones listed, 77% are singletons. The data were obtained in a study of pediatric ulcerative colitis. Broader study findings: Compared with controls, ulcerative colitis showed greater blood-rectum clone sharing.

This CDR3 has 14 amino acids. Trimming took 6 bases from V and 3 from J; bases not matched to a gene: 5. CDR1 and CDR2 from the germline V gene are SGDLS and YYNGEE. Colonoscopy and blood draw happened at the same time. The TCR was taken from a boy younger than 18 with moderate ulcerative colitis. The gene calls are TRBV9 and TRBJ2-1; 8 bases map to TRBD2. Sequenced: blood. The CDR3 loop reads CASNIAGNYNEQFF. In nucleotides, the CDR3 is TGTGCCAGCAACATAGCGGGAAACTACAATGAGCAGTTCTTC.